The 25 T cell receptor beta chains given below trace back to one sample, sequenced in a study of Ad26.COV2.S vaccination and SARS-CoV-2 variants. Sequencing used immunoSEQ multiplex PCR; TCRdb keeps in-frame clones, though not all of them. The table includes over 400,000 clones, roughly 90% detected once. Treatment in this sample: some 19 received Ad26.COV2.S at low or high dose, single or two shots; five or six received placebo; per-sample allocation not given. Following the first vaccine or placebo injection, samples were taken on day 63. The sample in question was peripheral blood, obtained in a trial of Ad26.COV2.S vaccine versus placebo. The receptors shown here come from a person between 18 and 59 years old who received the Ad26.COV2.S COVID-19 vaccine or a placebo.

V is TRBV3-1 (or the pseudogene TRBV3-2) and J is TRBJ1-4; D is unclear. The germline CDR1 and CDR2 sequences are LGHDT and YNNKEL (reference sequence). This CDR3 is built from 17 residues. Trimming pared 6 bases from V and 5 bases from J, leaving 22 bases between. CDR3 amino acids: CASRSWSVSRGNEKLFF. The CDR3 DNA sequence: TGTGCCAGCAGGAGTTGGTCGGTCTCCCGGGGAAATGAAAAACTGTTTTTT.

This chain uses TRBV19 with TRBJ1-5; possibly TRBD1 for D (6 bases). Trimming cost V 2 bases and J 6 bases, with 8 bases left between them. Germline loops: CDR1 LNHDA, CDR2 SQIVND (reference sequence). CDR3 length: 13 amino acids. The chain's CDR3 is CASSISGAQPQHF. CDR3 in DNA: TGTGCCAGTAGTATATCGGGGGCTCAGCCCCAGCATTTT.

This rearrangement joins TRBV6-1 to TRBJ2-4, with 7 bases identical to TRBD2. With V trimmed by 0 bases and J by 11 bases, 7 bases remained unmatched. The CDR3 is 14 amino acids. CDR1 MNHNS and CDR2 SASEGT come from the germline V gene. The CDR3 region has the DNA TGTGCCAGCAGTGAAGCTAGGGCAGGGAGGGTTCAGTACTTC. It specifies CASSEARAGRVQYF.

CDR3 nucleotide sequence: TGTGCCAGCTCACCACCGGGGCCCCTAGCCAAAAACATTCAGTACTTC. Encoded protein: CASSPPGPLAKNIQYF. This chain links TRBV18 with TRBJ2-4, with D perhaps TRBD1 (5 bases). In germline, CDR1 is KGHSH, CDR2 LQKENI. The CDR3 sequence is 16 residues long. Trimming shortened V by 0 bases and J by 0 bases, and 9 bases separated the two germline ends.

The chain uses TRBV18 and TRBJ1-4, with 7 positions matching TRBD1. Germline CDR1 reads KGHSH; CDR2 reads LQKENI. The V segment lost 4 bases and the J segment 7 bases; nucleotides outside the gene matches: 6. The CDR3 contains 14 residues. CDR3 residues: CASSQGAGGEKLFF. The DNA for the CDR3 is TGTGCCAGCTCACAGGGGGCCGGCGGTGAAAAACTGTTTTTT. The full variable domain, rest sourced from reference TRBV18 and TRBJ1-4, is NAGVMQNPRHLVRRRGQEARLRCSPMKGHSHVYWYRQLPEEGLKFMVYLQKENIIDESGMPKERFSAEFPKEGPSILRIQQVVRGDSAAYFCASSQGAGGEKLFFGSGTQLSVL.

Comments on this clone: Other DNA sequences in the sample encode the same CDR3. J is TRBJ1-5 and V is TRBV30; a possible D gene is TRBD1 (6 bases). The ends were cut back, 4 bases at V and 6 bases at J, with 13 bases in the middle. The CDR3 is 13 residues long. Per the germline V gene, CDR1 is GTSNPN and CDR2 is SVGIG (reference sequence). CDR3 DNA sequence: TGTGCCTGGACGGTTGGGGGCGGTCAGCCCCAGCATTTT. Translated: CAWTVGGGQPQHF.

In the case of this clone: The same CDR3 arises from other DNA sequences in this sample as well. V is TRBV5-8 and J is TRBJ2-5; D is undetermined. CDR3 length equals 10 residues. Trimming took off 0 bases at V and 8 bases at J, with 2 bases between the two ends. The germline CDR1 and CDR2 sequences are SGHTS and YDEGEE. CDR3 coding DNA: TGTGCCAGCAGCTTGGGCACCCAGTACTTC. Translating gives CASSLGTQYF.

The gene calls are TRBV19 and TRBJ1-2, with D perhaps TRBD1 (5 bases). V was shortened by 5 bases and J by 0 bases, with 13 bases between the two germline ends. CDR1 and CDR2 from the germline V gene are LNHDA and SQIVND (reference sequence). The CDR3 has 15 residues. The CDR3 protein is CASSVGTATNYGYTF. CDR3 DNA: TGTGCCAGTAGTGTCGGGACCGCGACTAACTATGGCTACACCTTC.

The rearrangement uses TRBV20-1 and TRBJ2-4, with 7 bases matching TRBD1. This CDR3 spans 14 amino acids. CDR1 is DFQATT and CDR2 is SNEGSKA in the germline V gene (reference sequence). Trimming took 3 bases from V and 3 from J; bases not matched to a gene: 5. The CDR3 nucleotides read TGCAGTGCTAGTCGGGGACAGTACAAAAACATTCAGTACTTC. Translation: CSASRGQYKNIQYF.

This clone was detected only once. The chain joins TRBV4-3 to TRBJ2-3, with D unresolved. Germline CDR1 is LGHNA and CDR2 is YSLEER. Trimming pared 3 bases from V and 0 bases from J, leaving 10 bases between. The CDR3 extends over 15 amino acids. In DNA form, the CDR3 reads TGCGCCAGCAGCCAGCGTGGGGTGAGCACAGATACGCAGTATTTT. It codes for CASSQRGVSTDTQYF.

The chain combines TRBV5-5 with TRBJ1-2; D is undetermined. CDR1 and CDR2 from the germline V gene are SGHKS and YYEKEE (reference sequence). This CDR3 is built from 15 residues. Trimming stripped 2 bases from V and 4 bases from J, with 15 bases between. Here the CDR3 reads CASSFRAAEAYGYTF. The CDR3 DNA reads TGTGCCAGCAGCTTCCGGGCCGCCGAGGCCTATGGCTACACCTTC.

The V gene is TRBV25-1, the J gene TRBJ2-2; D possibly corresponds to TRBD2 (5 bases). Germline-derived CDR1 and CDR2 are MGHDK and SYGVNS. Trimming took off 4 bases at V and 8 bases at J, with 11 bases between the two ends. The CDR3 has 13 residues. The CDR3 reads CASSGPSGGELFF. In DNA, the CDR3 is TGTGCCAGCAGTGGGCCCTCGGGGGGGGAGCTGTTTTTT.

This clone is a singleton in its sample. J is TRBJ2-1 and V is TRBV5-4; TRBD2 matches at 10 bases. Germline CDR1 is SGHNT and CDR2 is YYREEE (reference sequence). With V trimmed by 2 bases and J by 9 bases, 8 bases remained unmatched. CDR3 length equals 15 residues. The CDR3 is CASSLAGGPLGEQFF. The CDR3 nucleotides are TGTGCCAGCAGCTTAGCGGGGGGGCCTTTGGGTGAGCAGTTCTTC.

V gene TRBV7-8 combines with J gene TRBJ1-5; TRBD1 matches at 8 bases. This CDR3 is 16 amino acids long. Germline CDR1 reads SGHVS; CDR2 reads FQNEAQ. V trimming: 4 bases; J trimming: 6 bases; junction bases outside the gene matches: 11. The CDR3 DNA reads as TGTGCCAGCAGCTCCAAGGACAGGGTGACAGGTCAGCCCCAGCATTTT. Translating it yields CASSSKDRVTGQPQHF.

This chain links TRBV18 with TRBJ2-7, with D maybe TRBD1 (6 bases). The germline V gene encodes CDR1 KGHSH and CDR2 LQKENI. V was pared by 2 bases and J by 5 bases, with 13 bases between. The CDR3 covers 14 residues. CDR3 coding DNA: TGTGCCAGCTCACCATTCACAGGGATCGACGAGCAGTACTTC. The encoded protein is CASSPFTGIDEQYF.

The sample holds a few counts of this clone. The chain couples TRBV19 to TRBJ1-5; 7 positions agree with TRBD1. This CDR3 region has 16 residues. V shed 9 bases, J shed 5 bases, and the junction held 16 bases outside the gene matches. The germline CDR1 and CDR2 sequences are LNHDA and SQIVND (reference sequence). The CDR3 nucleotides read TGTGCCAGCCAGGCCGTCTCAGTAGGGGGCTATCAGCCCCAGCATTTT. Protein sequence: CASQAVSVGGYQPQHF.

The chain has TRBV11-2 and TRBJ2-1; 7 bases map to TRBD1. J lost 0 bases, V lost 4 bases, and 6 bases had no gene match. The CDR3 runs 16 residues. In germline, CDR1 is SGHAT, CDR2 FQNNGV. The CDR3 loop reads CASSSLTGSSYNEQFF. The CDR3 DNA is TGTGCCAGCAGCTCCTTGACAGGGAGCTCCTACAATGAGCAGTTCTTC.

This chain connects TRBV19 to TRBJ1-2; 10 bases map to TRBD1. V shed 1 base, J shed 5 bases, and the junction held 4 bases outside the gene matches. The CDR3 has 15 residues. The germline gives CDR1 LNHDA, CDR2 SQIVND (reference sequence). CDR3 DNA: TGTGCCAGTAGTATAGTAGGGACAGGGGTTTATGGCTACACCTTC. The encoded protein is CASSIVGTGVYGYTF.

CDR3 sequence (DNA): TGTGCCAGCAGCTTAGTGCCGGACCTCGGGGTCTATGGCTACACCTTC. It encodes CASSLVPDLGVYGYTF. The rearrangement joins TRBV7-8 to TRBJ1-2; no reliable D call. The germline V gene has CDR1 SGHVS and CDR2 FQNEAQ. The CDR3 loop spans 16 amino acids. The ends were cut back, 1 base at V and 4 bases at J, with 16 bases in the middle.

The rearrangement links TRBV5-1 to TRBJ2-2, with 8 bases matching TRBD1. Germline V gene data show CDR1 as SGHRS and CDR2 as YFSETQ. Losses at the gene ends were 0 bases for V and 3 bases for J; bases not matched to a gene: 4. The CDR3 extends over 16 amino acids. The CDR3 is CASSLGGQAYTGELFF. The CDR3 DNA reads TGCGCCAGCAGCTTGGGGGGACAGGCCTACACCGGGGAGCTGTTTTTT.

V usage is TRBV7-8 and J usage is TRBJ2-3; a weak D match, TRBD2 (5 bases). The CDR3 runs to 15 residues. V was cut by 7 bases and J by 0 bases, with 14 bases left in between. Germline V gene data show CDR1 as SGHVS and CDR2 as FQNEAQ. Here the CDR3 DNA reads TGTGCCAGCACCGGCCGGGGTGGTAGCACAGATACGCAGTATTTT. Translated: CASTGRGGSTDTQYF.

J is TRBJ2-7 and V is TRBV19; D gene uncertain. The CDR3 contains 15 residues. Trimming took 3 bases from V and 2 from J, leaving 14 bases between them. Germline assignment: CDR1 LNHDA and CDR2 SQIVND (reference sequence). The CDR3 DNA follows: TGTGCCAGTAGTATTCAGGCCGACCTAACCTACGAGCAGTACTTC. Amino acids: CASSIQADLTYEQYF.

The chain is built from TRBV7-9 and TRBJ1-2; 8 nucleotides match TRBD1. V trimming: 5 bases; J trimming: 3 bases; junction bases outside the gene matches: 2. The germline gives CDR1 SEHNR, CDR2 FQNEAQ (reference sequence). The CDR3 is 13 residues long. In nucleotides, the CDR3 is TGTGCCAGCAGCGTGGGACAGGACTATGGCTACACCTTC. Residues: CASSVGQDYGYTF.

This chain connects TRBV27 to TRBJ2-3; D ambiguous. This CDR3 is built from 12 residues. V was cut by 7 bases and J by 1 base, with 6 bases left in between. CDR1 is MNHEY, CDR2 SMNVEV, per germline (reference sequence). The CDR3 is CASIGGTDTQYF. DNA for the CDR3: TGTGCCAGCATTGGGGGCACAGATACGCAGTATTTT.

The chain carries TRBV28 and TRBJ2-7; 11 bases are shared with TRBD2. V lost 3 bases to trimming and J lost 2 bases; unmatched junction nucleotides: 3. The germline gives CDR1 MDHEN, CDR2 SYDVKM. The CDR3 has 15 amino acids. DNA for the CDR3: TGTGCCAGCAGTTTTCCTAGCGGGGGGACCTACGAGCAGTACTTC. The encoded protein is CASSFPSGGTYEQYF.